Listed below are T cell receptor beta chains from one sample, sequenced in a study of cytomegalovirus exposure and HLA in healthy donors. Data came from immunoSEQ multiplex PCR; TCRdb stores just in-frame clones and leaves some out. Of 150,000 to 200,000 clones listed, about three quarters are singletons. The sequenced sample consisted of PBMCs. The receptors stem from a female donor in good health and CMV-seronegative. Both conserved end residues are part of each CDR3. D genes are given only for firm matches. Clone size is shown for a subset of rows, as once, few, many or a class of expanded clone.

cdr3_length	clone_size	v_call	d_call	j_call	cdr3_nt	cdr3_aa
17	.	TRBV10-1	TRBD2	TRBJ2-1	TGCGCCAGCTTGCCTAGCGGGAGCCCCAGCTCCTACAATGAGCAGTTCTTC	CASLPSGSPSSYNEQFF
19	.	TRBV11-2	.	TRBJ2-3	TGTGCCAGCAGCCGTTTTGATCCGACTGTCGCGGGTAGCACAGATACGCAGTATTTT	CASSRFDPTVAGSTDTQYF
15	.	TRBV6-5	TRBD2	TRBJ2-7	TGTGCCAGCAGAGACCTTAGCGGGGGCTCCTACGAGCAGTACTTC	CASRDLSGGSYEQYF
16	.	TRBV5-1	TRBD1	TRBJ2-3	TGCGCCAGCAGCTTGGATTGGACAGGAGGCACAGATACGCAGTATTTT	CASSLDWTGGTDTQYF
14	.	TRBV2	TRBD2	TRBJ2-7	TGTGCCAGCATTGCCGGGACTAGCGACTACGAGCAGTACTTC	CASIAGTSDYEQYF
14	.	TRBV9	TRBD1	TRBJ2-3	TGTGCCAGCAGCTACGGACAGGGGGCAGATACGCAGTATTTT	CASSYGQGADTQYF
17	.	TRBV5-1	TRBD2	TRBJ2-1	TGCGCCAGCAGCTCGCTTACCGGGACTAGCAATTCGGATGAGCAGTTCTTC	CASSSLTGTSNSDEQFF
15	.	TRBV6-5	TRBD2	TRBJ2-7	TGTGCCAGCAGGGACCTAGCGGGAGGAACGTACGAGCAGTACTTC	CASRDLAGGTYEQYF
16	.	TRBV5-4	.	TRBJ2-7	TGTGCCAGCAGCTACCCAAAGGGAGGGGGACTGGGAGAGCAGTACTTC	CASSYPKGGGLGEQYF
16	.	TRBV9	.	TRBJ2-1	TGTGCCAGCAGCGTAGAGGCTTCGGGCTCCTACAATGAGCAGTTCTTC	CASSVEASGSYNEQFF
13	.	TRBV27	TRBD1	TRBJ1-2	TGTGCCAGCAGTTTAAAAGGGGGCGATGGCTACACCTTC	CASSLKGGDGYTF
11	.	TRBV5-1	.	TRBJ2-7	TGCGCCAGCAGCCTGGCCGGCGAGCAGTACTTC	CASSLAGEQYF
15	.	TRBV11-1	.	TRBJ1-1	TGTGCCAGCACCTCGACAGGACTTAGAAACACTGAAGCTTTCTTT	CASTSTGLRNTEAFF
17	.	TRBV5-8	TRBD2	TRBJ2-2	TGTGCCAGCAGCTTGGCCGTGGCTAGCGGGAATGTCGGGGAGCTGTTTTTT	CASSLAVASGNVGELFF
14	few	TRBV9	.	TRBJ2-7	TGTGCCAGCAGCGTAGGGGACATACCCTACGAGCAGTACTTC	CASSVGDIPYEQYF
13	once	TRBV27	.	TRBJ2-7	TGTGCCAGCAGGCTGGACAGCTCCTACGAGCAGTACTTC	CASRLDSSYEQYF
15	.	TRBV7-9	.	TRBJ1-6	TGTTCCAGCGTCCCAGGGGTCGGGCATAATTCACCCCTCCACTTT	CSSVPGVGHNSPLHF
16	.	TRBV27	TRBD1	TRBJ2-7	TGTGCCAGCAGTCGCCTCCCCGGGACAGGGGTATACGAGCAGTACTTC	CASSRLPGTGVYEQYF
15	.	TRBV6-5	.	TRBJ2-1	TGTGCCAGCACCCCAGACCGGAGCTCCTACAATGAGCAGTTCTTC	CASTPDRSSYNEQFF
15	.	TRBV29-1	TRBD1	TRBJ1-1	TGCAGCGTAACTTCGCTTGGGACAGGGTGGACTGAAGCTTTCTTT	CSVTSLGTGWTEAFF
16	.	TRBV27	TRBD2	TRBJ2-2	TGTGCCAGCAGACGGGAAGGGAGCGGGAGATCCGGGGAGCTGTTTTTT	CASRREGSGRSGELFF
14	.	TRBV19	.	TRBJ1-1	TGTGCCAGTAGTCCCTCTCTCGGGGGCACTGAAGCTTTCTTT	CASSPSLGGTEAFF
15	.	TRBV29-1	.	TRBJ2-3	TGCAGCGTTGAAGGTACGGGCACTAGTGAAGATACGCAGTATTTT	CSVEGTGTSEDTQYF
15	.	TRBV19	TRBD1	TRBJ1-5	TGTGCCAGTAGGGGAGACAGGGTAAGCAATCAGCCCCAGCATTTT	CASRGDRVSNQPQHF
13	few	TRBV5-1	TRBD1	TRBJ2-7	TGCGCCAGCAGCTGGACAGGGGCGGACGAGCAGTACTTC	CASSWTGADEQYF
15	.	TRBV18	TRBD1	TRBJ2-5	TGTGCCAGCTCACCACCAGGACAGGGGGGAGAGACCCAGTACTTC	CASSPPGQGGETQYF
12	few	TRBV19	.	TRBJ1-4	TGTGCCAGTAGTATCGGGGGAGAAAAACTGTTTTTT	CASSIGGEKLFF
16	.	TRBV18	.	TRBJ2-6	TGTGCCAGCTCCCCAAGTGGGGGCACTGGGGCCAACGTCCTGACTTTC	CASSPSGGTGANVLTF
13	few	TRBV19	TRBD1	TRBJ1-3	TGTGCCAGCACTACAGGGGTAGGAAACACCATATATTTT	CASTTGVGNTIYF
12	few	TRBV6-1	TRBD1	TRBJ1-4	TGTGCCACCGGACAGGGCGGAGGAAAACTGTTTTTT	CATGQGGGKLFF
13	.	TRBV18	.	TRBJ1-5	TGTGCCACGAGAAGGGGTGGTGATCAGCCCCAGCATTTT	CATRRGGDQPQHF
14	.	TRBV18	.	TRBJ1-1	TGTGCCAGCTCACCGGACAGAGTGAACACTGAAGCTTTCTTT	CASSPDRVNTEAFF
17	once	TRBV7-6	.	TRBJ2-3	TGTGCCAGCAGCCCAAAACTAGTCGCTTTCGGCACAGATACGCAGTATTTT	CASSPKLVAFGTDTQYF
13	.	TRBV6-6	.	TRBJ2-3	TGTGCCAGCAGTTACCACGAGACAGATACGCAGTATTTT	CASSYHETDTQYF
15	.	TRBV2	.	TRBJ1-5	TGTGCCAGCAGCGCGGACGGGAATAGCAATCAGCCCCAGCATTTT	CASSADGNSNQPQHF
16	.	TRBV7-2	TRBD2	TRBJ2-5	TGTGCCAGCAGCTTAGGGGCTAGCGGGGGCCAAGAGACCCAGTACTTC	CASSLGASGGQETQYF
13	.	TRBV30	TRBD2	TRBJ2-7	TGTGCCTGGAGTGCGGGGGGGCGATACGAGCAGTACTTC	CAWSAGGRYEQYF